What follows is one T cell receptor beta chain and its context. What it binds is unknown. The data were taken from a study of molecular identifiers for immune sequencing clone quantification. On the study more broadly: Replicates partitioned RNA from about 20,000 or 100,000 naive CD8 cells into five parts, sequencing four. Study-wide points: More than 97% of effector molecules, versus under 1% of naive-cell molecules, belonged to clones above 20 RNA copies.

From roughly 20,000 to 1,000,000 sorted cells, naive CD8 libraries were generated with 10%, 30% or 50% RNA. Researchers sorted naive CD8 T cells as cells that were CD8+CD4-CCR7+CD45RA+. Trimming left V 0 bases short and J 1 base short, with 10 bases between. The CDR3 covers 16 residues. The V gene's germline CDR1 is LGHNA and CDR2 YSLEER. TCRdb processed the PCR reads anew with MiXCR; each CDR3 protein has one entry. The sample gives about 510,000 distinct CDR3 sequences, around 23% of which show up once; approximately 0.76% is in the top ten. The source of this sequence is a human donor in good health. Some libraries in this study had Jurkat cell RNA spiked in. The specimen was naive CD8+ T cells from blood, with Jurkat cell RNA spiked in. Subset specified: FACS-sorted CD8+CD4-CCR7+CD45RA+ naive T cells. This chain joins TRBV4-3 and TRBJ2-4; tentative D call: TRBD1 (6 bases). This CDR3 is CASSQDFRGAKNIQYF. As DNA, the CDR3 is TGCGCCAGCAGCCAAGATTTCAGGGGTGCCAAAAACATTCAGTACTTC.